This entry lists 19 T cell receptor beta chains sequenced from one sample in a study of identical twins (dated by TCRdb to about 2016). Libraries were prepared through 5' RACE. The sample was run on an Illumina HiSeq 2000. In TCRdb, the public reads were trimmed at Q25 with fastp and aligned with MiXCR, with productive beta chains retained. Rows are combined by CDR3 protein, so each entry shows the most common genes and DNA. For this sample the table gives just over 500,000 distinct CDR3 sequences, of which approximately 22% were detected only once. 0.91% of the sample lies in the top ten. A further study also used this sample, focusing on T cells expressing NK-cell markers.

Sequencing was performed on CD4+ T cells sorted from blood. The source is a woman younger than 35 in good health.

This chain's CDR3 is CASSEWGGTDTQYF. CDR3 bases: TGTGCCAGCAGCGAGTGGGGGGGCACAGATACGCAGTATTTT. The chain uses TRBV9 and TRBJ2-3, with D tentatively TRBD2 (6 bases). The CDR3 is 14 residues long. The V gene lost 3 bases and the J gene lost 1 base, with 9 bases spanning the gap. Germline CDR1 and CDR2: SGDLS and YYNGEE.

The rearrangement uses TRBV20-1 and TRBJ2-1; D not certain. The V gene's germline CDR1 is DFQATT and CDR2 SNEGSKA (reference sequence). CDR3 length: 11 residues. With 6 bases removed from V and 3 bases from J, the gap between germline ends came to 6 bases. This CDR3 is CSAPDYNEQFF. The CDR3 nucleotides read TGCAGTGCCCCCGACTACAATGAGCAGTTCTTC.

This clonotype was counted many times. The chain joins TRBV7-2 to TRBJ1-1; D uncertain. The CDR3 is made up of 15 amino acids. The germline V gene encodes CDR1 SGHTA and CDR2 FQGNSA. Trimming pared 1 base from V and 0 bases from J, leaving 9 bases between. The CDR3 protein is CASSLGWVMNTEAFF. CDR3 DNA sequence: TGTGCCAGCAGCTTAGGTTGGGTGATGAACACTGAAGCTTTCTTT.

The gene calls are TRBV20-1 and TRBJ1-1; D unresolved. V was cut by 1 base and J by 1 base, with 7 bases left in between. This CDR3 spans 13 amino acids. The germline gives CDR1 DFQATT, CDR2 SNEGSKA (reference sequence). This CDR3 is CSARVPGNTEAFF. For the CDR3, the DNA is TGCAGTGCTAGAGTACCAGGGAACACTGAAGCTTTCTTT.

This rearrangement joins TRBV7-2 to TRBJ2-1; D might be TRBD1 or TRBD2, each matching 5 bases. The CDR3 covers 16 residues. Trimming took 5 bases from V and 4 from J, leaving 18 bases between them. CDR1 and CDR2 from the germline V gene are SGHTA and FQGNSA. The CDR3 bases are TGTGCCAGCAGCCCTGGTTTGGGGACCATATACAATGAGCAGTTCTTC. Residues: CASSPGLGTIYNEQFF.

This clonotype was detected ten times or more. This chain connects TRBV20-1 to TRBJ2-1; D gene ambiguous. Germline CDR1 and CDR2: DFQATT and SNEGSKA (reference sequence). Trimming shortened V by 0 bases and J by 5 bases, and 8 bases separated the two germline ends. The CDR3 length is 13 residues. The CDR3 bases are TGCAGTGCTAGAGATATACGCAACAATGAGCAGTTCTTC. Its translation: CSARDIRNNEQFF.

The J gene is TRBJ2-1, the V gene TRBV10-1; 14 bases match TRBD2. The CDR3 runs to 17 residues. V lost 4 bases and J lost 2; bases outside the gene matches: 4. CDR1 WNHNN and CDR2 SYGVQD come from the germline V gene (reference sequence). The CDR3 is CASSGWGLAGAYNEQFF. The DNA of the CDR3 is TGCGCCAGCAGTGGATGGGGACTAGCGGGAGCCTACAATGAGCAGTTCTTC.

Judged by abundance, this clonotype is medium-sized. The chain employs TRBV15 and TRBJ2-7; no clear D gene. Germline V CDR1 and CDR2: LNHNV, YYDKDF (reference sequence). The CDR3 length is 15 residues. V was clipped by 0 bases and J by 0 bases, with 9 bases between them. CDR3 amino acids: CATSRDEAGSYEQYF. CDR3 coding DNA: TGTGCCACCAGCAGAGATGAGGCTGGCTCCTACGAGCAGTACTTC.

This clonotype was seen only a few times. In DNA, the CDR3 is TGCGCCAGCAGCTTGGCCGACAGGGGGAAATCCGGCTACACCTTC. Translating gives CASSLADRGKSGYTF. V and J are TRBV5-1 and TRBJ1-2, with 9 bases lining up with TRBD1. The CDR3 totals 15 residues. CDR1 and CDR2 from the germline V gene are SGHRS and YFSETQ. Trimming took 0 bases from V and 8 from J; bases not matched to a gene: 8.

The J gene is TRBJ2-5, the V gene TRBV11-2; maybe TRBD1 (5 bases). The germline V gene has CDR1 SGHAT and CDR2 FQNNGV. Trimming left V 2 bases short and J 1 base short, with 11 bases between. The CDR3 spans 15 residues. CDR3 residues: CASSLTPGSQETQYF. The CDR3 DNA reads TGTGCCAGCAGCTTAACGCCAGGGTCCCAAGAGACCCAGTACTTC. Full variable domain (remainder filled in from reference TRBV11-2 and TRBJ2-5): EAGVAQSPRYKIIEKRQSVAFWCNPISGHATLYWYQQILGQGPKLLIQFQNNGVVDDSQLPKDRFSAERLKGVDSTLKIQPAKLEDSAVYLCASSLTPGSQETQYFGPGTRLLVL.

This chain links TRBV29-1 with TRBJ2-1, with 7 bases lining up with TRBD2. J was trimmed by 6 bases and V by 5 bases; bases with no gene match: 10. The length of the CDR3 is 14 residues. Germline V gene data show CDR1 as SQVTM and CDR2 as ANQGSEA. The CDR3 DNA is TGCAGCGTTTCCCCACTAGCGTGGCCCAATGAGCAGTTCTTC. This encodes CSVSPLAWPNEQFF.

This clonotype appeared many times. The V gene is TRBV29-1, the J gene TRBJ1-1, with unresolved D. CDR3 length equals 13 residues. CDR1 is SQVTM and CDR2 is ANQGSEA in the germline V gene. V gave up 4 bases and J gave up 1 base, with 10 bases separating them. In DNA, the CDR3 is TGCAGCGTTGTGAAGGAGCAGAACACTGAAGCTTTCTTT. Its protein product is CSVVKEQNTEAFF.

This clonotype came up a few times. This chain uses TRBV19 with TRBJ2-5, with TRBD2 as a possible D gene (6 bases). This CDR3 is built from 14 residues. Trimming pared 8 bases from V and 1 base from J, leaving 14 bases between. The germline gives CDR1 LNHDA, CDR2 SQIVND (reference sequence). CDR3 coding DNA: TGTGCCAGTCCTCCGGGAGTAAGCCAAGAGACCCAGTACTTC. Encoded protein: CASPPGVSQETQYF.

The chain recombines TRBV4-3 with TRBJ2-1; tentative D call: TRBD1 (5 bases). The CDR3 runs 13 residues. Germline V gives CDR1 LGHNA, CDR2 YSLEER. V dropped 0 bases and J dropped 15 bases, with 15 bases sitting between them. The CDR3 nucleotides read TGCGCCAGCAGCCAAGACCGGTTCAGGGTCCCGTTCTTC. Translation gives CASSQDRFRVPFF.

In this sample, this clonotype turned up a few times. The rearrangement joins TRBV7-8 to TRBJ2-7; D remains unclear. This CDR3 region has 16 residues. CDR1 and CDR2 (germline): SGHVS, FQNEAQ. Trimming cost V 4 bases and J 0 bases, with 16 bases left between them. The CDR3: CASSSTPDSVSYEQYF. As DNA, the CDR3 is TGTGCCAGCAGCTCCACCCCAGACTCCGTCTCCTACGAGCAGTACTTC. Full variable domain (remainder filled in from reference TRBV7-8 and TRBJ2-7): GAGVSQSPRYKVAKRGQDVALRCDPISGHVSLFWYQQALGQGPEFLTYFQNEAQLDKSGLPSDRFFAERPEGSVSTLKIQRTQQEDSAVYLCASSSTPDSVSYEQYFGPGTRLTVT.

V usage is TRBV11-2 and J usage is TRBJ2-2; D uncertain. V shed 0 bases and J shed 8 bases, with 4 bases lying between them. There are 12 residues in the CDR3. Germline CDR1 SGHAT, CDR2 FQNNGV. CDR3 loop: CASSLDRGELFF. CDR3 coding DNA: TGTGCCAGCAGCTTAGATCGGGGGGAGCTGTTTTTT.

The V and J genes are TRBV20-1 and TRBJ2-1; no clear D gene. This CDR3 region has 12 residues. CDR1 is DFQATT and CDR2 is SNEGSKA in the germline V gene (reference sequence). V gave up 3 bases and J gave up 4 bases, with 7 bases separating them. CDR3 loop: CSARTFYNEQFF. CDR3 DNA: TGCAGTGCTAGGACTTTTTACAATGAGCAGTTCTTC.

This clonotype was observed a few times. The chain has TRBV20-1 and TRBJ1-4; D ambiguous. Germline V lookup: CDR1 DFQATT, CDR2 SNEGSKA (reference sequence). CDR3 length equals 12 residues. V was shortened by 5 bases and J by 7 bases, with 11 bases between the two germline ends. The CDR3 bases are TGCAGTGCTTCAACGATAGGTGAAAAACTGTTTTTT. This translates into CSASTIGEKLFF.

The chain recombines TRBV5-6 with TRBJ1-4; D is ambiguous. The CDR3 is 13 amino acids. V was trimmed by 1 base and J by 5 bases, leaving 6 bases between them. Per the germline V gene, CDR1 is SGHDT and CDR2 is YYEEEE. CDR3 bases: TGTGCCAGCAGCTTGCTGGGGAATGAAAAACTGTTTTTT. This sequence encodes CASSLLGNEKLFF.